The 7 T cell receptor beta chains below come from one sample, sequenced in a study of blood T cells in healthy people across ages. A J-beta primer mix and a sample-barcoded 5' primer were used in a second PCR of about 7 to 12 cycles. TCRdb itself ran the 5' RACE reads through MiXCR, one entry per CDR3 protein. The sample carries fewer than 800,000 distinct CDR3 sequences, around 21% recorded once. The sequenced sample was blood. These receptors came from a man aged 70 or older in good health.

A remark on this clonotype: This clone may be a read error of a much larger clone one base away. The missing conserved phenylalanine or tryptophan at the end of this CDR3 makes a read error likely. The CDR3 DNA reads as TGTGCCAGCAGCCTGACCGGTGGTGAAAAACTGTTTCTT. Protein sequence: CASSLTGGEKLFL. The rearrangement uses TRBV27 and TRBJ1-4; D gene ambiguous. There are 13 residues in the CDR3. Germline V gives CDR1 MNHEY, CDR2 SMNVEV (reference sequence). Trimming left V 6 bases short and J 7 bases short, with 12 bases between.

This clonotype turned up a few times. This rearrangement joins TRBV4-1 to TRBJ2-7, with 11 bases fitting TRBD2. This CDR3 has 19 residues. After removal of 0 bases from V and 3 bases from J, the junction contained 13 bases not matched to a gene. Germline-derived CDR1 and CDR2 are MGHRA and YSYEKL. The CDR3 sequence: CASSQEYVQGLAVSYEQYF. CDR3 coding DNA: TGCGCCAGCAGCCAAGAATACGTGCAGGGACTAGCGGTCAGCTACGAGCAGTACTTC.

In its sample, this clonotype was seen many times. The gene calls are TRBV6-2 or TRBV6-3 and TRBJ2-5; 11 nucleotides line up with TRBD2. The CDR3 runs to 23 residues. The junction had 25 bases not matched to a gene; V was cut back by 0 bases and J by 4 bases. Germline CDR1 is MNHEY and CDR2 is SVGEGT. CDR3 DNA sequence: TGTGCCAGCAGTTACTCCCTTGACCCGGGACACCTAACTACTAGCGGGGGACGAGAGACCCAGTACTTC. This sequence encodes CASSYSLDPGHLTTSGGRETQYF.

The chain employs TRBV29-1 and TRBJ2-1; perhaps D is TRBD1 or TRBD2 (5 bases each). Deletions cut 4 bases from V and 7 bases from J, with 11 bases between. Germline assignment: CDR1 SQVTM and CDR2 ANQGSEA. The CDR3 runs 12 residues. CDR3 sequence reads: CSVVRGENEQFF. In DNA form, the CDR3 reads TGCAGCGTTGTTCGAGGGGAAAATGAGCAGTTCTTC.

This clonotype was counted a few times. The chain is built from TRBV20-1 and TRBJ2-6; tentatively, D is TRBD2 (5 bases). Trimming took 6 bases from V and 2 from J, leaving 17 bases between them. Germline V lookup: CDR1 DFQATT, CDR2 SNEGSKA (reference sequence). This CDR3 has 16 amino acids. The chain's CDR3 is CSASELAGPGANVLTF. Written as DNA, the CDR3 is TGCAGTGCCTCGGAGCTAGCTGGCCCTGGGGCCAACGTCCTGACTTTC.

The chain is built from TRBV4-3 and TRBJ1-1; no reliable D call. The CDR3 consists of 15 residues. In germline, CDR1 is LGHNA, CDR2 YSLEER. Deletions cut 3 bases from V and 1 base from J, with 12 bases between. The CDR3 DNA follows: TGCGCCAGCAGCCAGGGAGGTAAGGGGAACACTGAAGCTTTCTTT. Translated: CASSQGGKGNTEAFF.

This clonotype was recorded a few times. The DNA is left out, because the CDR3 cannot be placed on it with certainty; the CDR3 is given as TCRdb lists it. V is TRBV6-2 or TRBV6-3 and J is TRBJ2-2; TRBD2 is the table's D call, not checked against the DNA. The germline CDR1 and CDR2 sequences are MNHEY and SVGEGT. The CDR3 length is 15 residues, termini included. The CDR3 loop is CASNQWGDGTWTLFF.